This is a list of T cell receptor beta chains from one sample in a study of blood T cell repertoires in COVID-19. Assay used: immunoSEQ multiplex PCR; TCRdb lists only in-frame clones, some missing. This sample carries approximately 500,000 clones, around nine tenths of them seen once, and the ten largest clones take roughly 7.4%. The sequencing sample was made of peripheral blood. These receptors all stem from a woman aged 50 to 65 with COVID-19, enrolled during active disease. The conserved cysteine and the conserved F or W are not part of the CDR3 here. The order of the fields is V gene, CDR3 protein.

v_call: TRBV5-1
cdr3_aa: ASSLQLAGVNEQF

v_call: TRBV7-2
cdr3_aa: ASSIGLNNEQF

v_call: TRBV18
cdr3_aa: ASSPTGGLSNQPQH

v_call: TRBV19
cdr3_aa: ASTRLPGNQPQH

v_call: TRBV18
cdr3_aa: ASSSRGDEAF

v_call: TRBV5-1
cdr3_aa: ASSPGSGTVDTQY

v_call: TRBV24-1
cdr3_aa: ATSDPDSRGLNEQF

v_call: TRBV30
cdr3_aa: AWSLRGNTEAF

v_call: TRBV7-8
cdr3_aa: ASSLARGRFTEAF

v_call: TRBV11-2
cdr3_aa: ASSFWELNTEAF

v_call: TRBV27
cdr3_aa: ASSPGTFGGEQY

v_call: TRBV4-1
cdr3_aa: ASSQAQFGTGKHEQF

v_call: TRBV9
cdr3_aa: ASSEYGGELF

v_call: TRBV4-2
cdr3_aa: ASSHQGHRASSYNEQF

v_call: TRBV5-1
cdr3_aa: ASSIGQTGELF

v_call: TRBV7-2
cdr3_aa: ASSPRLAGMETQY

v_call: TRBV7-2
cdr3_aa: ASSAEGTVTYNEQF

v_call: TRBV14
cdr3_aa: ASSLRGGNSPLH

v_call: TRBV10-1
cdr3_aa: ASSAGGQETQY

v_call: TRBV5-1
cdr3_aa: ASSTATGEQAF

v_call: TRBV3-1/TRBV3-2
cdr3_aa: ASSHVLEGTTEAF

v_call: TRBV5-1
cdr3_aa: ASSFSGEETQY

v_call: TRBV11-3
cdr3_aa: ASGRGFNQPQH

v_call: TRBV7-9
cdr3_aa: ASSQAHSGNTIY

v_call: TRBV5-6
cdr3_aa: ASSSHLPGGRGYGYT

v_call: TRBV30
cdr3_aa: AWSAGTGRAEQY

v_call: TRBV27
cdr3_aa: ASLGGTEAF

v_call: TRBV29-1
cdr3_aa: SANRGARTGELF

v_call: TRBV11-3
cdr3_aa: ASSLVGGDPGNEQF

v_call: TRBV30
cdr3_aa: AWSGGLVGYNEQF

v_call: TRBV6-4
cdr3_aa: ASKQGSNTGELF

v_call: TRBV19
cdr3_aa: ASSIDRGRPGH

v_call: TRBV6-5
cdr3_aa: ASRRTLYQPQH

v_call: TRBV24-1
cdr3_aa: ATSDPTSS

v_call: TRBV3-1/TRBV3-2
cdr3_aa: ASSRRGNEQF

v_call: TRBV4-1
cdr3_aa: ASSYIPERGLFRDTQY

v_call: TRBV2
cdr3_aa: ASSQREGLVTDTQY

v_call: TRBV28
cdr3_aa: ASSSLGTSGPTDTQY

v_call: TRBV24-1
cdr3_aa: ATASGGETGELF

v_call: TRBV30
cdr3_aa: ACQQGSDTQY

v_call: TRBV27
cdr3_aa: ASRPGTGEAVSEQY

v_call: TRBV4-1
cdr3_aa: ASSRTGPTSQNTFGHTGAF

v_call: TRBV11-3
cdr3_aa: ASSSWSSGTGELF

v_call: TRBV11-2
cdr3_aa: ASSLAVAALSSYNEQF

v_call: TRBV28
cdr3_aa: ASSASGGTGGGEKLF

v_call: TRBV7-2
cdr3_aa: ASSLHSGGGAYEQY

v_call: TRBV5-4
cdr3_aa: ASSIDRDGPTH

v_call: TRBV24-1
cdr3_aa: ATSDPADRDEQF

v_call: TRBV5-1
cdr3_aa: ASSLQGRSDGYT

v_call: TRBV7-9
cdr3_aa: ASTTESNQPQH

v_call: TRBV29-1
cdr3_aa: SARGQGDTEAF

v_call: TRBV6-5
cdr3_aa: AVLQSGRAHGYT

v_call: TRBV12-3/TRBV12-4
cdr3_aa: ASSLQGAAF

v_call: TRBV5-1
cdr3_aa: ASSLSGTGAF